The next 10 T cell receptor beta chains were all read from a single sample in a study of T cell repertoires in cytomegalovirus infection. Each CDR3 protein is one row after TCRdb ran MiXCR on the reads. The table has 150,000 to 200,000 distinct CDR3 sequences, approximately 15% seen once; the top ten hold 25% to 30%. Sequencing was performed on PBMCs. Receptor source: a human donor in good health (CMV status not recorded). Some clones in this sample may be carry-over from other donors' samples.

The sample holds a few counts of this clonotype. The chain uses TRBV9 and TRBJ2-2; no clear D gene. Trimming took 0 bases from V and 1 from J, leaving 4 bases between them. This CDR3 contains 14 residues. Germline V lookup: CDR1 SGDLS, CDR2 YYNGEE. CDR3 coding DNA: TGTGCCAGCAGCGTAGACGGGAACACCGGGGAGCTGTTTTTT. This translates into CASSVDGNTGELFF. The full variable domain, rest sourced from reference TRBV9 and TRBJ2-2, is DSGVTQTPKHLITATGQRVTLRCSPRSGDLSVYWYQQSLDQGLQFLIQYYNGEERAKGNILERFSAQQFPDLHSELNLSSLELGDSALYFCASSVDGNTGELFFGEGSRLTVL.

This clonotype has more than one count but fewer than ten. The V and J genes are TRBV29-1 and TRBJ2-3; 7 bases line up with TRBD1. V lost 5 bases, J lost 6 bases, and 5 bases stayed unmatched. Germline values: CDR1 SQVTM, CDR2 ANQGSEA. CDR3 length: 12 residues. This chain's CDR3 is CSVRQGWDTQYF. CDR3 in DNA: TGCAGCGTTCGACAGGGTTGGGATACGCAGTATTTT.

This clonotype was detected many times. The V call is TRBV7-8, the J call TRBJ2-3, with TRBD2 identical over 12 bases. Per germline, CDR1 SGHVS and CDR2 FQNEAQ. The CDR3 loop spans 16 amino acids. J was trimmed by 3 bases and V by 6 bases; bases with no gene match: 7. CDR3 nucleotides: TGTGCCAGCAGTCGACTAGCGGGAGAGGGAACAGATACGCAGTATTTT. Amino acids: CASSRLAGEGTDTQYF. Looking up the rest from reference TRBV7-8 and TRBJ2-3 gives the full variable domain: GAGVSQSPRYKVAKRGQDVALRCDPISGHVSLFWYQQALGQGPEFLTYFQNEAQLDKSGLPSDRFFAERPEGSVSTLKIQRTQQEDSAVYLCASSRLAGEGTDTQYFGPGTRLTVL.

This clonotype appeared many times. The V gene is TRBV7-9, the J gene TRBJ1-2, with D possibly being TRBD1 (5 bases). Per germline, CDR1 SEHNR and CDR2 FQNEAQ (reference sequence). With 4 bases removed from V and 4 bases from J, the gap between germline ends came to 16 bases. This CDR3 comprises 15 residues. The CDR3 region is CASSSQTGTSYGYTF. CDR3 DNA: TGTGCCAGCAGCTCCCAAACAGGAACTAGCTATGGCTACACCTTC.

This clonotype has just a few counts. The chain uses TRBV7-3 and TRBJ2-5; D possibly corresponds to TRBD1 (5 bases). The germline V gene encodes CDR1 SGHTA and CDR2 FQGTGA. Trimming shortened V by 3 bases and J by 5 bases, and 16 bases separated the two germline ends. The CDR3 runs 15 residues. DNA of the CDR3: TGTGCCAGCAGCTTGAATCCAGGGCGGTTTGAGACCCAGTACTTC. Translating it yields CASSLNPGRFETQYF.

There are many counts of this clonotype. V usage is TRBV7-2 and J usage is TRBJ1-5; TRBD1 agrees at 7 bases. The length of the CDR3 is 16 residues. The V gene's germline CDR1 is SGHTA and CDR2 FQGNSA. J gave up 4 bases and V 2 bases, and 8 bases lay outside the gene matches. CDR3 nucleotides: TGTGCCAGCAGCTTACCCCCTGCAGGGGGGAATCAGCCCCAGCATTTT. Translating gives CASSLPPAGGNQPQHF.

This chain uses TRBV29-1 with TRBJ1-3; no reliable D call. Trimming stripped 7 bases from V and 7 bases from J, with 11 bases between. This CDR3 spans 11 amino acids. Germline loops: CDR1 SQVTM, CDR2 ANQGSEA. The CDR3 loop reads CSGEVMNTIYF. CDR3 coding DNA: TGCAGCGGGGAGGTTATGAACACCATATATTTT.

In DNA, the CDR3 is TGCAGCGCCTCGGACCTGCTTGGCTACACCTTC. Its translation is CSASDLLGYTF. This sequence joins TRBV29-1 and TRBJ1-2, with no clear D. This CDR3 comprises 11 residues. In germline, CDR1 is SQVTM, CDR2 ANQGSEA. V was pared by 7 bases and J by 7 bases, with 13 bases between. The full variable domain, in which reference TRBV29-1 and TRBJ1-2 provide the parts outside the CDR3, is SAVISQKPSRDICQRGTSLTIQCQVDSQVTMMFWYRQQPGQSLTLIATANQGSEATYESGFVIDKFPISRPNLTFSTLTVSNMSPEDSSIYLCSASDLLGYTFGSGTRLTVV.

There are many counts of this clonotype. The rearrangement uses TRBV15 and TRBJ2-1; 14 bases map to TRBD2. The CDR3 has 17 residues. Germline V gene sequence: CDR1 LNHNV, CDR2 YYDKDF (reference sequence). V was pared by 0 bases and J by 15 bases, with 13 bases of the junction left unmatched. DNA of the CDR3: TGTGCCACCAGCAGAGATTCGCGACTAGCGGGGGGGTACGTGGGGTTCTTC. This codes for CATSRDSRLAGGYVGFF.

The chain joins TRBV20-1 to TRBJ2-7, with 7 positions matching TRBD1. V was pared by 0 bases and J by 4 bases, with 9 bases of the junction left unmatched. Germline assignment: CDR1 DFQATT and CDR2 SNEGSKA (reference sequence). The CDR3 totals 15 residues. The CDR3 nucleotides read TGCAGTGCTAGAGATAGTGGACAGGTTTCTTACGAGCAGTACTTC. As protein: CSARDSGQVSYEQYF.